This record looks at one T cell receptor (beta chain) sequence and its context. Its matching antigen is unknown. The time point was: newly diagnosed GD, antithyroid drugs for less than 3 months. After RNA was extracted from PBMCs, the TCR library was made from it. The data derive from a study of regulatory T cells in long-lasting Graves disease. Study-wide results and limits: Reduced TCR diversity was observed in persistent Graves' patients versus newly diagnosed patients. When disease was persistent, TRBV28, TRBJ1-2 and TRBJ2-5 were the favored segments.

Arm-PCR of CDR3 regions with iRepertoire HTBI primers generated TCR beta libraries. TCRdb analysed the multiplex PCR reads with MiXCR anew, one entry per CDR3 protein. The repertoire holds approximately 400,000 distinct CDR3 sequences, with 15% to 17% as singletons. V lost 5 bases, J lost 0 bases, and 9 bases stayed unmatched. CDR3 length equals 16 residues. Germline values: CDR1 LNHDA, CDR2 SQIVND (reference sequence). The receptor was isolated from a female donor with Graves disease. Sequenced here: peripheral blood mononuclear cells (PBMCs), sampled at new diagnosis, from a patient treated with antithyroid drugs. V gene TRBV19 combines with J gene TRBJ1-1; 7 nucleotides agree with TRBD1. The CDR3 loop reads CASSPGQFNMNTEAFF. The CDR3 DNA reads TGTGCCAGTAGTCCGGGACAGTTCAACATGAACACTGAAGCTTTCTTT.